This T cell receptor beta chain comes out of a study of T cell repertoires in cytomegalovirus infection. Each CDR3 protein gets one entry after TCRdb re-called the reads with MiXCR. Of 250,000 to 300,000 distinct CDR3 sequences in the sample, around 20% were seen once. This clonotype occurred once. The antigen is unknown. In germline, CDR1 is SGHAT, CDR2 FQDESV (reference sequence). Germline trimming cut 0 bases from V and 0 bases from J; bases unmatched to any gene: 3. The CDR3 loop spans 17 amino acids. This clonotype originated in a human donor in good health (CMV status not recorded). Some clones in this sample may be carry-over from other donors' samples. The chain combines TRBV11-1 with TRBJ2-1; 9 bases are shared with TRBD2. Sample: cultured PBMCs, taken from culture after CMV antigen stimulation. CDR3 DNA: TGTGCCAGCAGCTTAGCGGTTAGCGGGAGCTCCTACAATGAGCAGTTCTTC. Translated, it gives CASSLAVSGSSYNEQFF.